The clone carrying this T cell receptor (beta chain) was detected ten times or more. These data come from a study of T cells in Graves' hyperthyroidism and ophthalmopathy. The CDR3 has 14 residues. The ends were cut back, 2 bases at V and 4 bases at J, with 11 bases in the middle. Germline CDR1 MDHEN, CDR2 SYDVKM. Researchers took RNA transcripts and amplified the TCR beta CDR3 regions from them. TCR CDR3 regions were first amplified by RT-PCR with HTBI primers. Each CDR3 protein gets one entry after TCRdb re-called the multiplex PCR reads with MiXCR. The repertoire holds approximately 740,000 distinct CDR3 sequences, with approximately 15% as singletons.

The V and J genes are TRBV28 and TRBJ1-1; D is uncertain. Sample: blood. The receptor's source is a woman between 18 and 29 years old with Graves' hyperthyroidism. CDR3 sequence reads: CASSLRGFSTEAFF. CDR3 DNA sequence: TGTGCCAGCAGTTTAAGAGGGTTCAGCACTGAAGCTTTCTTT.